This T cell receptor (beta chain) was sequenced in a study of blood T cell repertoires in COVID-19. Study information: T cells, B-cell-depleted T cells, or PBMCs supplied cDNA or gDNA.

The CDR3 has 14 amino acids. V lost 8 bases to trimming and J lost 0 bases, with 14 bases between them. CDR1 is MNHEY and CDR2 is SVGAGI in the germline V gene. TCRdb keeps only in-frame clones here, not all; method: immunoSEQ multiplex PCR. The data show 90,000 to 140,000 clones, 65% to 90% seen once. This sequence was found in a man aged 50 or older with acute or convalescent COVID-19. The sequenced sample was peripheral blood. The chain has TRBV6-5 and TRBJ2-7; a weak D match, TRBD1 (5 bases). The CDR3: CASADTWSSYEQYF. The DNA of the CDR3 is TGTGCCAGCGCGGACACCTGGAGCTCCTACGAGCAGTACTTC.